The T cell receptor (beta chain) under discussion was sequenced for a study of T-cell reconstitution after alpha-beta-depleted transplantation in children. Study-level points and caveats: T-cell numbers and diversity, one year after transplant, stemmed largely from T cells that were newly produced.

It was with unique molecular identifiers that the TCRbeta library was prepared. TCRdb re-derived calls from the PCR reads in MiXCR, one entry per CDR3 protein. Among 250,000 to 300,000 distinct CDR3 sequences listed, around a tenth were seen once. CDR1 is SGHRS and CDR2 is YFSETQ in the germline V gene. Unmatched junction bases numbered 12, after V lost 6 bases and J lost 1 base. CDR3 length: 16 amino acids. This clonotype was seen repeatedly, ten times or more. Antigen unknown. The clonotype originates from a boy younger than two with acute myeloid leukemia, due to receive a stem cell transplant. Specimen: PBMCs, collected before TCRalphabeta/CD19-depleted stem cell transplant. The rearrangement uses TRBV5-1 and TRBJ1-1, with 7 nucleotides matching TRBD1. This CDR3 is CASTSFSRGENTEAFF. Here the CDR3 DNA reads TGCGCCAGCACGTCCTTTAGCAGGGGGGAGAACACTGAAGCTTTCTTT.